These T cell receptor beta chains were read from a single sample in a study of cytomegalovirus exposure and HLA in healthy donors. Sequencing used immunoSEQ multiplex PCR; TCRdb keeps in-frame clones, though not all of them. Of over 50,000 clones in the sample, 90% to 96% were seen once. The sequenced sample was PBMCs. The receptor source for this set is a woman aged 18-29 years in good health and CMV-seronegative. The CDR3 runs from the conserved cysteine through the conserved F or W. A D gene is named only where the DNA matches it firmly. Size tells how often a clone was seen (once, few, many) or the class of an expanded clone, and some rows leave it out.

d_call	clone_size	v_call	j_call	cdr3_nt	cdr3_aa
-	-	TRBV5-3	TRBJ1-2	TGTGCCAGAAGCCCTCCCGGGCAGGAGAGGGATACCCTCTATGGCTACACCTTC	CARSPPGQERDTLYGYTF
-	-	TRBV7-2	TRBJ2-1	TGTGCCAGCAGCCCCCGGGCGGGCACGGGGTACAATGAGCAGTTCTTC	CASSPRAGTGYNEQFF
TRBD1	once	TRBV7-8	TRBJ1-5	TGTGCCAGCAGCGTCGGGACAGGGTATAGCAATCAGCCCCAGCATTTT	CASSVGTGYSNQPQHF
-	-	TRBV6-1	TRBJ2-1	TGTGCCAGCAGTGACCACAGGGCCAATGAGCAGTTCTTC	CASSDHRANEQFF
-	-	TRBV5-1	TRBJ2-3	TGCGCCAGCAGCTTGGGGGCAGCAGATACGCAGTATTTT	CASSLGAADTQYF
-	once	TRBV7-2	TRBJ2-4	TGTGCCAGCAGCTTACGGCAGGGCCTAGCCAAAAACATTCAGTACTTC	CASSLRQGLAKNIQYF
-	-	TRBV13	TRBJ1-4	TGTGCCAGCAGCTTAGGCCTCGGGGGGCCTGAAAAACTGTTTTTT	CASSLGLGGPEKLFF
TRBD2	-	TRBV18	TRBJ2-7	TGTGCCAGCTCACCACGCGAGGGCGGGAGGGTGTACGAGCAGTACTTC	CASSPREGGRVYEQYF
-	-	TRBV4-1	TRBJ2-2	TGCGCCAGCAGCCAGTCCCCCGCGAACACCGGGGAGCTGTTTTTT	CASSQSPANTGELFF
-	few	TRBV6-1	TRBJ2-3	TGTGCCAGCAGTGAGGACCTGGGGGGAAGGGGCACAGATACGCAGTATTTT	CASSEDLGGRGTDTQYF
-	-	TRBV7-8	TRBJ2-1	TGTGCCAGCAGCCCTGGACAGTCCAATGAGCAGTTCTTC	CASSPGQSNEQFF
-	-	TRBV28	TRBJ1-2	TGTGCCAGCAGCCCGGGGGTTCGAGTAGGGTATGGCTACACCTTC	CASSPGVRVGYGYTF
-	-	TRBV10-3	TRBJ1-5	TGTGCCATCAGTGGGACAGAAAATCAGCCCCAGCATTTT	CAISGTENQPQHF
TRBD2	-	TRBV4-3	TRBJ2-2	TGCGCCAGCAGCCCACAAGCGGGGGGGCCCGGGGAGCTGTTTTTT	CASSPQAGGPGELFF
TRBD2	-	TRBV7-2	TRBJ2-1	TGTGCCAGCAGCCCGGCTGGGACTAGCGTGCATGAGCAGTTCTTC	CASSPAGTSVHEQFF
TRBD1	-	TRBV28	TRBJ2-3	TGTGCCAGCAGTTTATTCCTGGCAGGGGGTAGGGATACGCAGTATTTT	CASSLFLAGGRDTQYF
-	-	TRBV27	TRBJ2-7	TGTGCCAGCACCCGGAGGGGCCCCTACGAGCAGTACTTC	CASTRRGPYEQYF
-	-	TRBV4-1	TRBJ2-1	TGCGCCAGCAGCGATACAGGGCCGGGCTCCTACAATGAGCAGTTCTTC	CASSDTGPGSYNEQFF
-	-	TRBV28	TRBJ1-1	TGTGCCAGCAGTCTCCCCGGGCAGGGTAGTGACACTGAAGCTTTCTTT	CASSLPGQGSDTEAFF
-	-	TRBV5-4	TRBJ2-3	TGTGCCAGCAGCTTGGGACTATTAACCACAGATACGCAGTATTTT	CASSLGLLTTDTQYF
TRBD1	-	TRBV27	TRBJ2-7	TGTGCCAGCAGTTTATCCCCCCCTCGACGGACAGGGGGATCACCGGAGCAGTACTTC	CASSLSPPRRTGGSPEQYF
TRBD1	-	TRBV7-2	TRBJ2-6	TGTGCCAGCAGCCTCCCGGGACAGGCCCACTCTGGGGCCAACGTCCTGACTTTC	CASSLPGQAHSGANVLTF
-	-	TRBV12-2	TRBJ1-5	TGTGCAAGTCGCCCTCGACAGGGGGAGAGCAATCAGCCCCAGCATTTT	CASRPRQGESNQPQHF
TRBD2	-	TRBV11-2	TRBJ2-4	TGTGCCAGCAGCTTAGAGCTAGCGGGAGGCCAAGCCAAAAACATTCAGTACTTC	CASSLELAGGQAKNIQYF
TRBD2	-	TRBV7-3	TRBJ2-5	TGTGCCAGCAGCCCCAAGGCGGGAGGGCCTATTGAGACCCAGTACTTC	CASSPKAGGPIETQYF
TRBD2	few	TRBV6-1	TRBJ2-7	TGTGCCAGCAGTAATAGCGGGGGTGGCTACGAGCAGTACTTC	CASSNSGGGYEQYF
-	-	TRBV18	TRBJ1-3	TGTGCCAGCTCACCACTGGGCAGGATTTCTGAAAACACCATATATTTT	CASSPLGRISENTIYF
TRBD1	once	TRBV7-6	TRBJ1-1	TGTGCCAGCAGCTCGGACAGGTTGAACACTGAAGCTTTCTTT	CASSSDRLNTEAFF
-	-	TRBV30	TRBJ1-5	TGTGCCTGGAGTGTGCGGGAGAATCAGCCCCAGCATTTT	CAWSVRENQPQHF
TRBD1	-	TRBV18	TRBJ2-7	TGTGCCAGCTCACCGCCTGACAGGGTCGGGCAGTACTTC	CASSPPDRVGQYF
TRBD2	-	TRBV28	TRBJ2-2	TGTGCCAGCAGTCCCAGCGGGAGGGGGGGCACCGGGGAGCTGTTTTTT	CASSPSGRGGTGELFF
TRBD1	-	TRBV6-6	TRBJ2-7	TGTGCCACTCGGGACAGCCTCTACGAGCAGTACTTC	CATRDSLYEQYF
-	-	TRBV4-3	TRBJ1-1	TGCGCCAGCAGCCAAGAAGGACACCGGAACACTGAAGCTTTCTTT	CASSQEGHRNTEAFF
-	-	TRBV29-1	TRBJ1-1	TGCAGCGTTGAATTGTGGGCAGGTTCGAACACTGAAGCTTTCTTT	CSVELWAGSNTEAFF
-	-	TRBV18	TRBJ1-1	TGTGCCAGCTCACCACGGGGGGTGTCGATGAACACTGAAGCTTTCTTT	CASSPRGVSMNTEAFF
TRBD2	-	TRBV9	TRBJ2-3	TGTGCCAGCAGCGTAACGGGACTAGCGGGGGGGGATACGCAGTATTTT	CASSVTGLAGGDTQYF
TRBD2	-	TRBV29-1	TRBJ2-1	TGCAGCGTTGATGGGGTGGGAGGGCCGGGTGATGAGCAGTTCTTC	CSVDGVGGPGDEQFF
TRBD1	-	TRBV10-3	TRBJ2-7	TGTGCCATCAGTGGGACCGGGACAGTGTGGGCCGAGCAGTACTTC	CAISGTGTVWAEQYF
TRBD2	-	TRBV28	TRBJ2-7	TGTGCCAGCACCACGGCGGGGGAGCACGAGCAGTACTTC	CASTTAGEHEQYF
TRBD2	-	TRBV27	TRBJ2-6	TGTGCCAGCAGTCCCCGACTAGCGGGGGGCCCAGGTGCTGGGGCCAACGTCCTGACTTTC	CASSPRLAGGPGAGANVLTF
TRBD1	-	TRBV28	TRBJ2-6	TGTGCCACGTGGGGAACAGGGGACTCTGGGGCCAACGTCCTGACTTTC	CATWGTGDSGANVLTF
-	-	TRBV19	TRBJ2-2	TGTGCCAGTAGTATCGGTCTGGGCAGGGTTGGGGAGCTGTTTTTT	CASSIGLGRVGELFF
TRBD1	-	TRBV6-5	TRBJ1-3	TGTGCCAGCAGTAGACAGGGGAGCTCTGGAAACACCATATATTTT	CASSRQGSSGNTIYF
TRBD1	-	TRBV10-3	TRBJ1-3	TGTGCCGCCACCGGGACAGCCTCTGGAAACACCATATATTTT	CAATGTASGNTIYF
-	-	TRBV29-1	TRBJ1-1	TGCAGCGTCGAGGGGGTATTGAACACTGAATTGGCTTTCTTT	CSVEGVLNTELAFF